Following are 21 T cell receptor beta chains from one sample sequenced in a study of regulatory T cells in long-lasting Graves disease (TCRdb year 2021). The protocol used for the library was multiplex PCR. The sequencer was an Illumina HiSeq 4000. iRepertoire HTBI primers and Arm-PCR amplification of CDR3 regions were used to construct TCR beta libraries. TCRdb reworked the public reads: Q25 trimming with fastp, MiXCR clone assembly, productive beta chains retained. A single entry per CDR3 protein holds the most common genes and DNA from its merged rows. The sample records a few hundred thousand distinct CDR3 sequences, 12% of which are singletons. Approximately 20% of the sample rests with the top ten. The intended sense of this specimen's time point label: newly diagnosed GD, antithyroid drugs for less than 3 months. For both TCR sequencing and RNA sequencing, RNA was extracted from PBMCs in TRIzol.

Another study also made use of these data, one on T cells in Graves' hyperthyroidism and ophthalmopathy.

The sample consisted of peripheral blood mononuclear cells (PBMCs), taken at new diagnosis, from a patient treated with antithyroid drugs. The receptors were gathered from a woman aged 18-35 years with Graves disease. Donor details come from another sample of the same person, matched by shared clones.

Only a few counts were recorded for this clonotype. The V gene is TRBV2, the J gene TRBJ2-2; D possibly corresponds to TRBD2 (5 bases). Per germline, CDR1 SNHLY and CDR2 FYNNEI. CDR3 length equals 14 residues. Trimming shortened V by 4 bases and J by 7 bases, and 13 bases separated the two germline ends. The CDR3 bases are TGTGCCAGCAGTGTACGGGGAGATGGCGGGGAGCTGTTTTTT. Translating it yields CASSVRGDGGELFF. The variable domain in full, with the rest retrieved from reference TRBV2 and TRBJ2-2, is EPEVTQTPSHQVTQMGQEVILRCVPISNHLYFYWYRQILGQKVEFLVSFYNNEISEKSEIFDDQFSVERPDGSNFTLKIRSTKLEDSAMYFCASSVRGDGGELFFGEGSRLTVL.

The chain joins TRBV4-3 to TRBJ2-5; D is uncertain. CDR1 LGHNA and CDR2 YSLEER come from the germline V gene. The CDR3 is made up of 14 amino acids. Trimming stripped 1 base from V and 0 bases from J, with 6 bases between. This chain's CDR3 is CASSQAPYQETQYF. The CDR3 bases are TGCGCCAGCAGCCAAGCGCCGTACCAAGAGACCCAGTACTTC.

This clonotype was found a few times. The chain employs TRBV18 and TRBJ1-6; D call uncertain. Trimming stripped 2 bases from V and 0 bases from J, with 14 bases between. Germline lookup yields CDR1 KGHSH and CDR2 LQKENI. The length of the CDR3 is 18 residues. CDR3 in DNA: TGTGCCAGCTCACCAACCTCGAGGACGAGCTCCTATAATTCACCCCTCCACTTT. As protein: CASSPTSRTSSYNSPLHF.

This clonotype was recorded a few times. In nucleotides, the CDR3 is TGTGCCAGCCAACTCCCCGGGGGCAGCTCTGGAAACACCATATATTTT. This sequence encodes CASQLPGGSSGNTIYF. The chain carries TRBV12-3 or TRBV12-4 and TRBJ1-3; tentative D call: TRBD1 (6 bases). The CDR3 consists of 16 residues. V was cut by 8 bases and J by 0 bases, with 17 bases left in between.

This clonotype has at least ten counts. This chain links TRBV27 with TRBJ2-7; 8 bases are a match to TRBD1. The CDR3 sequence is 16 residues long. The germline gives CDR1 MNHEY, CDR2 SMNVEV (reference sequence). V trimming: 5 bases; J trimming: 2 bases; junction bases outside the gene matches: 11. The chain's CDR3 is CASSPPAGTGTYEQYF. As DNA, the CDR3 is TGTGCCAGCAGTCCCCCGGCCGGGACAGGTACCTACGAGCAGTACTTC.

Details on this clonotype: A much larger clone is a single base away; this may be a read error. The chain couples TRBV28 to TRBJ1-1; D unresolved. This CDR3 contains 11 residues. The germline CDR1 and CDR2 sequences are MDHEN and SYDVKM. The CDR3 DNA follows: TGTGCCGGCAGCGAGACTGATCTTCCTTTCTTT. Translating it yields CAGSETDLPFF.

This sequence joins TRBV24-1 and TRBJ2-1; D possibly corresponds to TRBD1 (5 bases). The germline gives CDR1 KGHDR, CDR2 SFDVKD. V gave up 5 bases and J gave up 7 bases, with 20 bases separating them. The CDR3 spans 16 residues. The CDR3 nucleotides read TGTGCCACCAGTGCACACCGACAGATTCCCATGAATGAGCAGTTCTTC. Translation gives CATSAHRQIPMNEQFF.

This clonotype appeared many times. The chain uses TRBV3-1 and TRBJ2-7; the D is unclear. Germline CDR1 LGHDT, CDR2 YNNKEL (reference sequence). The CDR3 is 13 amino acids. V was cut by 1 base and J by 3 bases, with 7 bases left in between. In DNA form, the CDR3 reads TGTGCCAGCAGCCAAGTTGCGAGCTACGAGCAGTACTTC. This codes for CASSQVASYEQYF.

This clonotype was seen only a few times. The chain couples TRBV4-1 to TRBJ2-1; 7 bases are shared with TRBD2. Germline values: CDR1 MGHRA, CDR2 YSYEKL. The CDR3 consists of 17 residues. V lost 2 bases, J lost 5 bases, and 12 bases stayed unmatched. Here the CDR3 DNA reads TGCGCCAGCAGCCAAACCTCACCCGTGGCGGGGGACAATGAGCAGTTCTTC. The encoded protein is CASSQTSPVAGDNEQFF.

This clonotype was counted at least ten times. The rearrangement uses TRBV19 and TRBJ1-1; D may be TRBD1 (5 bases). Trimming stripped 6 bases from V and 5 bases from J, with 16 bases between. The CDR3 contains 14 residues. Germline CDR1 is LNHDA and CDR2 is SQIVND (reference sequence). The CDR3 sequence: CASRGAGKRTEAFF. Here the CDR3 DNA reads TGTGCCAGTAGGGGCGCAGGGAAGAGGACTGAAGCTTTCTTT.

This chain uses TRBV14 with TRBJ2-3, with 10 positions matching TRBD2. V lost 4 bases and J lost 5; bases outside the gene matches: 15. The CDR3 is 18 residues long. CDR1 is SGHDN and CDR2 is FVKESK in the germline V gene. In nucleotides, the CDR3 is TGTGCCAGCAGCCTGTGGGGAGCCGCGACTAGCGGGTTAGATACGCAGTATTTT. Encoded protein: CASSLWGAATSGLDTQYF.

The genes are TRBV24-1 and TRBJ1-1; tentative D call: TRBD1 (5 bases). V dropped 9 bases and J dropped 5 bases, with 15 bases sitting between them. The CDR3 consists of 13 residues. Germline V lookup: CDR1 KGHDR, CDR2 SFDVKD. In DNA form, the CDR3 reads TGTGCCACCTCAGGGAGTTCGAGAACTGAAGCTTTCTTT. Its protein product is CATSGSSRTEAFF.

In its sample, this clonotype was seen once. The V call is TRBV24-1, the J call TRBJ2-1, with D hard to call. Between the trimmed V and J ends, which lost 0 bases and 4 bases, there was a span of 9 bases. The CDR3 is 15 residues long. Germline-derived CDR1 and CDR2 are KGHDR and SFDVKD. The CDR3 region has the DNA TGTGCCACCAGTGATTTGGTGGCTAGTTACAATGAGCAGTTCTTC. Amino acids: CATSDLVASYNEQFF.

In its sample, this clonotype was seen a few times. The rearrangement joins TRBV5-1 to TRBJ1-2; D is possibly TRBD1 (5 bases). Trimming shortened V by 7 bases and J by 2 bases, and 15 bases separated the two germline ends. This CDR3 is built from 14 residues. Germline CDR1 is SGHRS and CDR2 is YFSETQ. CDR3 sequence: CASSPLRGNYGYTF. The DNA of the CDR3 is TGCGCCAGCTCACCACTTCGGGGGAACTATGGCTACACCTTC. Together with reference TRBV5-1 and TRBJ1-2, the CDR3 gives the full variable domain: KAGVTQTPRYLIKTRGQQVTLSCSPISGHRSVSWYQQTPGQGLQFLFEYFSETQRNKGNFPGRFSGRQFSNSRSEMNVSTLELGDSALYLCASSPLRGNYGYTFGSGTRLTVV.

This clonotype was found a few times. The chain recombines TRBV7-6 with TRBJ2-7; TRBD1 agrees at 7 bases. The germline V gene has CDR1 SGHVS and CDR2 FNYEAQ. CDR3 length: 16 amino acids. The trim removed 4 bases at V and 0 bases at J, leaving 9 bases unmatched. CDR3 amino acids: CASSSYPGQSSYEQYF. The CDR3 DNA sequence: TGTGCCAGCAGCTCCTATCCGGGACAGAGCTCCTACGAGCAGTACTTC.

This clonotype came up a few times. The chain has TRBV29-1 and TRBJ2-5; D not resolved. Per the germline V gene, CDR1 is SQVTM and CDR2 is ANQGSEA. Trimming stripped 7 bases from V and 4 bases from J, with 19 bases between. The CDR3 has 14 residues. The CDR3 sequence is CSARAPEYGETQYF. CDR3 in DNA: TGCAGCGCTCGGGCACCCGAATATGGAGAGACCCAGTACTTC.

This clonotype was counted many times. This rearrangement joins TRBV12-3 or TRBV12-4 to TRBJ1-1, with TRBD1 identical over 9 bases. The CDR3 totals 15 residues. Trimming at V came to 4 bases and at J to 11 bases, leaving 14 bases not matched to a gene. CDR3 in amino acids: CASSSYLDRGKEAFF. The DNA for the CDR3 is TGTGCCAGCAGTTCATACCTCGACAGGGGGAAGGAGGCTTTCTTT.

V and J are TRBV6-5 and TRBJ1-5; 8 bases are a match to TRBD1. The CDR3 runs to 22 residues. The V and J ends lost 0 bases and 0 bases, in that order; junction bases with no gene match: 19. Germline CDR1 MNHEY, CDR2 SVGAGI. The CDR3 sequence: CASSYSAFSRDRLHYSNQPQHF. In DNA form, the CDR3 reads TGTGCCAGCAGTTACTCTGCGTTTTCGCGGGACAGGCTACATTATAGCAATCAGCCCCAGCATTTT.

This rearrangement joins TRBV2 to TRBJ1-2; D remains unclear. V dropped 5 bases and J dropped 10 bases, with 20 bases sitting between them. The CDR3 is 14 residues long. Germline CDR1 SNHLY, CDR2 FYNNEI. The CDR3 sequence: CASSRGTDLGDYTF. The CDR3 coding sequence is TGTGCCAGCAGTCGGGGAACGGACTTAGGTGACTACACCTTC.

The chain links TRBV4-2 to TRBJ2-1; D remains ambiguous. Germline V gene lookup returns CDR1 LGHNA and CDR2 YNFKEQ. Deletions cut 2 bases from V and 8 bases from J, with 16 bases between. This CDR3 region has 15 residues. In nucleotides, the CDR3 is TGTGCCAGCAGCCAATTTCCGGCGCCGACGGATGAGCAGTTCTTC. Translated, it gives CASSQFPAPTDEQFF.

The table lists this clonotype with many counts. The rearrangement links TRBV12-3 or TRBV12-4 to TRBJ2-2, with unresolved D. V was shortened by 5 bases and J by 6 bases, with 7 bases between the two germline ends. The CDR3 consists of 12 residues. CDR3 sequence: CASSGRAGELFF. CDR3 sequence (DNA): TGTGCCAGCAGTGGCCGGGCCGGGGAGCTGTTTTTT.